The present T cell receptor beta chain was sequenced within a study of T cell repertoires in cytomegalovirus infection. Regarding the study as a whole: In two of eight donors, the top clonotype was HLA-C-restricted CMV-specific. Of the TCR beta families, the public ones yielded a cumulative frequency that identified carriers of CMV plus the relevant HLA.

CDR3 length: 13 residues. Trimming removed 6 bases at V and 5 bases at J, with 14 bases between. This clonotype was observed many times. Its specificity is unknown. From the reads, TCRdb called clonotypes with MiXCR, one entry per CDR3 protein. The profile shows nearly 550,000 distinct CDR3 sequences, approximately 17% of them singletons. The clonotype originates from a human donor in good health (CMV status not recorded). Some clones in this sample may be carry-over from other donors' samples. Sequenced input: CD8+ T cells from PBMCs. The V gene is TRBV12-3 or TRBV12-4, the J gene TRBJ2-7, with D maybe TRBD2 (5 bases). CDR3 DNA sequence: TGTGCCAGCAGCCTGGACTTATTAGACGAGCAGTACTTC. Translation: CASSLDLLDEQYF.